The entry that follows covers one T cell receptor beta chain sequence. Its matching antigen is unknown. The CDR3 is 13 amino acids. V shed 2 bases, J shed 6 bases, and the junction held 5 bases outside the gene matches. The germline CDR1 and CDR2 sequences are SGHNT and YYREEE (reference sequence). Clones were sequenced by immunoSEQ multiplex PCR, and TCRdb holds only the in-frame ones, with some missing. The sample holds fewer than 75,000 clones, around 90% seen once. The sample comes from a study of OX40 agonist ivuxolimab in advanced cancers. Study outcomes and limitations: At 0.1-3.0 mg/kg, partial responders had clonal expansion among the lowest observed. At doses 0.1 to 3.0 mg/kg, CD4+ and CD8+ clones expanded.

The material was CD4+ or CD8+ T cells sorted from blood, obtained in a trial of the OX40 agonist ivuxolimab. The receptor comes from an adult with an advanced solid tumor such as melanoma, head and neck, liver or kidney cancer. The chain carries TRBV5-4 and TRBJ2-7; 7 bases align to TRBD1. DNA for the CDR3: TGTGCCAGCAGCTTAGTCGACAGGGCCGAGCAGTACTTC. This encodes CASSLVDRAEQYF.